This T cell receptor beta chain was observed in a study of long-term antiretroviral therapy in people with HIV (dated by TCRdb to between 2021 and 2024). General notes on the study: Collection of the earliest samples took place about a decade ahead of the 2015 WHO recommendation for immediate ART, at a time when ART was typically delayed until CD4 counts fell. This retrospective serial study examined whether starting ART and sustained HIV suppression were associated with changes in the composition and diversity of the TRB repertoire in peripheral blood. The cohort contributed roughly 200 cryopreserved PBMC samples from about 33 adults with confirmed HIV infection, collected serially over a mean of about 6 years (range 1-12). Of the approximately 30 participants with HIV, ten to eleven were female. Test extractions of a monoclonal T-cell line alongside under 35 polyclonal samples showed no cross-contamination during QIAcube processing.

What the authors observed across the whole study: Because cell numbers in pre-ART samples were limited, unsorted PBMC were profiled instead of sorted CD4+ and CD8+ T cells. ART initiation was associated with a significant increase in TRB diversity, but diversity stayed significantly below transplant donor controls even after long-term ART. Compared with controls, HIV repertoires had narrower CDR3 length ranges, and the network structure pointed to an antigen-experienced repertoire that shifted only slightly toward naive after ART. Inferences about post-ART repertoire changes are limited because no data were available on ART adherence, viral resistance or therapy changes. Expanded TRB clones identified before ART initiation dominated the repertoire at all time points, although this dominance fluctuated and declined in many PLHIV after ART. Samples dated from the mid-2000s to the late 2010s, and the ART regimens used may be less effective than current ones. Owing to limited PBMC availability, only the TCR beta chain was sequenced, without alpha chain pairing.

As to this clone: There is no known antigen for this receptor. Base qualities are not provided; no much larger clone lies one nucleotide away.

Between the V and J ends, shortened by 8 bases and 8 bases respectively, the junction contains 9 bases. From cysteine to phenylalanine, the CDR3 is 10 amino acids long. Left in the record is the CDR3 DNA by itself, 30 bases read in frame from the first base. The CDR1 and CDR2 encoded by the germline V gene are SNHLY and FYNNEI. The immunoSEQ hsTCRB v3.0 assay was used at survey level resolution to sequence the TRB variable region. A depth of about 35,000-50,000 T-cell genomes per sample was targeted for TRB sequencing. An Illumina MiSeq with a v3 150-cycle kit was used to sequence the pooled TRB libraries. On the authors' methods: Analysis of repertoires was carried out in R inside a reproducible Nextflow workflow spanning QC, data transformation and analysis. LymphoSeq2, an R package for exploring AIRR-Seq data, was used to implement custom analyses. After excluding a handful of samples that yielded fewer than 5000 total TRB sequences, 150 to 200 HIV repertoires remained for analysis. Among the 170 to 200 retained HIV repertoires, 55 to 60 were collected before ART initiation and more than 120 after ART initiation. Each repertoire was downsampled to 5000 TRB nucleotide sequences, and summary statistics were averaged across 100 downsampling iterations. The analysis kept only TRB sequences whose CDR3 regions were at least seven amino acids long. A Shannon entropy-derived clonality score and the Gini coefficient were used to measure diversity. In the repertoire networks, any two of the top 5000 CDR3 amino acid sequences were linked whenever the two sequences differed by an edit distance of one. For TRB CDR3 amino acid sequences, antigen specificity groups and MHC restriction were predicted with GLIPH2. To flag known CMV, EBV, HIV or tissue antigen associations, CDR3 amino acid sequences were matched against VDJdb and McPAS-TCR. Pre-ART, post-ART and control groups were compared with Wilcoxon signed-rank tests and Holm-Bonferroni correction. TCRdb's version of the immuneACCESS table is confined to in-frame rearrangements and falls short of the full clone set. An unresolved V gene accounts for under half of the shortfall where checked; the remainder is of unknown origin. The DNA gave D and trimming, while V, J and clone size come from that table. This sample comprises 20,000 to 25,000 clones, roughly 79% of them detected only once. The biggest ten clones account for 11% of the sample.

Inclusion was restricted to participants for whom at least one PBMC sample before ART initiation and at least two post-ART samples were available. All participants with HIV were treated in the United States of America. Before DNA extraction, cryopreserved samples containing about 0.9-11 million PBMC were thawed and washed. At the time of the earliest PBMC sample, participants with HIV were aged between about 23 and 55 years. PBMC samples from each participant spanned 1-4 timepoints before ART initiation and 2-8 timepoints after ART initiation, with a median of 7 samples. Serial HIV viral load, CD4+ T-cell count, ART history and demographic data were obtained for every participant. Genomic DNA was extracted from unsorted PBMC with a Qiagen kit on a QIAcube, with processing performed in batches of 12 samples.

The rearrangement combines TRBV2 with TRBJ1-1; the D gene is not confidently resolved. Material: unsorted PBMCs, obtained 1.1 years before starting antiretroviral therapy. This TCR came from a woman aged 40 to 50 with HIV. This receptor carries the CDR3 CASALAEAFF. The sequenced DNA is TGTGCCAGCGCCTTGGCCGAAGCTTTCTTT. The CDR3, completed at both ends by the reference TRBV2 and TRBJ1-1 genes, gives the full variable domain EPEVTQTPSHQVTQMGQEVILRCVPISNHLYFYWYRQILGQKVEFLVSFYNNEISEKSEIFDDQFSVERPDGSNFTLKIRSTKLEDSAMYFCASALAEAFFGQGTRLTVV.